This entry lists 27 T cell receptor beta chains sequenced from one sample in a study of cytomegalovirus exposure and HLA in healthy donors. It was with 60 Vbeta and 13 Jbeta primers that the PCR ran. Some clones are missing from TCRdb's copy, which holds only in-frame ones; the method was immunoSEQ multiplex PCR. Among 150,000 to 180,000 clones listed, more than 75% were seen once. Sequenced input: PBMCs. The receptors were gathered from a man in his thirties or forties in good health and CMV-seropositive.

This chain joins TRBV7-9 and TRBJ1-4, with D hard to call. V lost 5 bases and J 6 bases, leaving 10 bases between the germline ends. The germline V gene encodes CDR1 SEHNR and CDR2 FQNEAQ (reference sequence). The CDR3 has 13 residues. Written as DNA, the CDR3 is TGTGCCAGCAGCCGCGGGGTTGATGAAAAACTGTTTTTT. It translates to CASSRGVDEKLFF.

There are a few counts of this clone. This CDR3 is CASSYFSAGETQYF. Here the CDR3 DNA reads TGTGCCAGCAGTTACTTTAGCGCCGGGGAGACCCAGTACTTC. The chain couples TRBV6-6 to TRBJ2-5, with D possibly being TRBD2 (5 bases). The V end was cut by 1 base, the J end by 5 bases, with 11 bases between. The CDR3 loop spans 14 amino acids. Germline assignment: CDR1 MNHNY and CDR2 SVGAGI (reference sequence).

The rearrangement links TRBV6-1 to TRBJ1-5; tentative D call: TRBD1 (5 bases). In germline, CDR1 is MNHNS, CDR2 SASEGT. Trimming cost V 8 bases and J 3 bases, with 11 bases left between them. The CDR3 consists of 13 residues. The CDR3 DNA follows: TGTGCCAGCCGGGGACTGAACAATCAGCCCCAGCATTTT. It translates to CASRGLNNQPQHF.

The chain links TRBV5-1 to TRBJ2-7; 10 bases are a match to TRBD2. V shed 0 bases and J 4 bases; nucleotides not matched to a gene: 7. The CDR3 has 16 amino acids. Germline CDR1 is SGHRS and CDR2 is YFSETQ. The chain's CDR3 is CASSLVSGRTNYEQYF. CDR3 coding DNA: TGCGCCAGCAGCTTGGTTAGCGGGAGGACCAATTACGAGCAGTACTTC. Together with reference TRBV5-1 and TRBJ2-7, the CDR3 gives the full variable domain: KAGVTQTPRYLIKTRGQQVTLSCSPISGHRSVSWYQQTPGQGLQFLFEYFSETQRNKGNFPGRFSGRQFSNSRSEMNVSTLELGDSALYLCASSLVSGRTNYEQYFGPGTRLTVT.

The V gene is TRBV6-5, the J gene TRBJ2-1; D is undetermined. Between the trimmed V and J ends, which lost 4 bases and 7 bases, there was a span of 5 bases. Per germline, CDR1 MNHEY and CDR2 SVGAGI. The CDR3 loop spans 11 amino acids. CDR3 bases: TGTGCCAGCAGTTCAAATAATGAGCAGTTCTTC. Its protein is CASSSNNEQFF.

The sample holds one count of this clone. The chain joins TRBV18 to TRBJ2-3; no clear D. Trimming shortened V by 2 bases and J by 0 bases, and 6 bases separated the two germline ends. The germline CDR1 and CDR2 sequences are KGHSH and LQKENI. This CDR3 has 14 amino acids. The CDR3 nucleotides are TGTGCCAGCTCACCAGCCACTAGCACAGATACGCAGTATTTT. Amino acids: CASSPATSTDTQYF.

This clone has just one count. The chain uses TRBV7-3 and TRBJ2-2; TRBD2 agrees at 9 bases. Looked up from germline, CDR1 is SGHTA and CDR2 is FQGTGA. The trim removed 5 bases at V and 5 bases at J, leaving 12 bases unmatched. The CDR3 length is 17 residues. The CDR3: CASSLLSGGPRTGELFF. CDR3 sequence (DNA): TGTGCCAGCAGCCTCCTTAGCGGGGGCCCCAGGACCGGGGAGCTGTTTTTT. Looking up the rest from reference TRBV7-3 and TRBJ2-2 gives the full variable domain: GAGVSQTPSNKVTEKGKYVELRCDPISGHTALYWYRQSLGQGPEFLIYFQGTGAADDSGLPNDRFFAVRPEGSVSTLKIQRTERGDSAVYLCASSLLSGGPRTGELFFGEGSRLTVL.

Here the CDR3 DNA reads TGTGCCAGCAGCCCCTCCCTGAGGAGCGGGATGTACGAGCAGTACTTC. Its translation is CASSPSLRSGMYEQYF. The chain recombines TRBV27 with TRBJ2-7; 7 bases align to TRBD2. CDR1 and CDR2 (germline): MNHEY, SMNVEV (reference sequence). The CDR3 spans 16 residues. V lost 6 bases and J lost 4; bases outside the gene matches: 15.

The chain is built from TRBV18 and TRBJ1-1; no reliable D call. The CDR3 has 15 residues. Trimming left V 0 bases short and J 1 base short, with 9 bases between. Germline V gives CDR1 KGHSH, CDR2 LQKENI. DNA for the CDR3: TGTGCCAGCTCACCACCGGGCGGGCAGAACACTGAAGCTTTCTTT. Translation: CASSPPGGQNTEAFF.

CDR3 sequence reads: CASSRRQGHYNSPLHF. The CDR3 DNA sequence: TGTGCCAGCAGCCGAAGACAGGGGCACTATAATTCACCCCTCCACTTT. This rearrangement joins TRBV5-6 to TRBJ1-6; 8 bases are a match to TRBD1. Germline assignment: CDR1 SGHDT and CDR2 YYEEEE. Trimming removed 4 bases from V and 3 bases from J; junction bases left unmatched: 6. The CDR3 has 16 residues.

This rearrangement joins TRBV7-6 to TRBJ2-5, with D perhaps matching TRBD1 (5 bases). The CDR3 covers 14 residues. Looked up from germline, CDR1 is SGHVS and CDR2 is FNYEAQ. Trimming took off 5 bases at V and 7 bases at J, with 17 bases between the two ends. The CDR3 DNA is TGTGCCAGCAGCCTTCCCGGGCCTAGGGGGACCCAGTACTTC. Residues: CASSLPGPRGTQYF.

The V and J genes are TRBV27 and TRBJ2-7; 9 nucleotides match TRBD1. Trimming cost V 6 bases and J 4 bases; bases outside gene matches: 4. This CDR3 comprises 13 residues. Germline V gene lookup returns CDR1 MNHEY and CDR2 SMNVEV (reference sequence). The CDR3 protein is CASRGQGWYEQYF. The CDR3 bases are TGTGCCAGCAGGGGACAGGGTTGGTACGAGCAGTACTTC.

This clone was counted between two and nine times. This chain links TRBV2 with TRBJ2-3, with 7 bases matching TRBD2. The CDR3 contains 13 residues. The V and J ends lost 8 bases and 1 base, in that order; junction bases with no gene match: 3. Germline-derived CDR1 and CDR2 are SNHLY and FYNNEI. The CDR3 loop is CASSRGGTDTQYF. The CDR3 DNA sequence: TGTGCCAGCTCCCGGGGGGGCACAGATACGCAGTATTTT.

The rearrangement uses TRBV12-5 and TRBJ1-3; D is unresolved. CDR1 is LGHNT and CDR2 is FRNRAP in the germline V gene. The V end was cut by 1 base, the J end by 0 bases, with 10 bases between. The CDR3 length is 16 residues. This CDR3 is CASGLGFQSSGNTIYF. The CDR3 DNA sequence: TGTGCTAGTGGTTTGGGTTTCCAGTCCTCTGGAAACACCATATATTTT. Supplemented by reference TRBV12-5 and TRBJ1-3, the full variable domain reads DARVTQTPRHKVTEMGQEVTMRCQPILGHNTVFWYRQTMMQGLELLAYFRNRAPLDDSGMPKDRFSAEMPDATLATLKIQPSEPRDSAVYFCASGLGFQSSGNTIYFGEGSWLTVV.

This clone is a singleton in its sample. The chain recombines TRBV27 with TRBJ2-7; 7 bases agree with TRBD1. This CDR3 has 15 residues. CDR1 MNHEY and CDR2 SMNVEV come from the germline V gene (reference sequence). The trim removed 3 bases at V and 0 bases at J, leaving 5 bases unmatched. In DNA form, the CDR3 reads TGTGCCAGCAGTTTGGGACAGCTGGGCTCCTACGAGCAGTACTTC. Translated: CASSLGQLGSYEQYF.

The V and J genes are TRBV6-5 and TRBJ2-7; the match to TRBD2 covers 9 bases. Germline trimming cut 0 bases from V and 3 bases from J; bases unmatched to any gene: 3. Germline V lookup: CDR1 MNHEY, CDR2 SVGAGI. The CDR3 length is 15 residues. In nucleotides, the CDR3 is TGTGCCAGCAGTTACTCGAGCGGGGGGCTCTACGAGCAGTACTTC. Translation gives CASSYSSGGLYEQYF.

The chain carries TRBV7-6 and TRBJ1-1; no clear D. Trimming left V 5 bases short and J 11 bases short, with 15 bases between. CDR1 SGHVS and CDR2 FNYEAQ come from the germline V gene. The CDR3 runs 12 residues. CDR3 in DNA: TGTGCCAGCAGCGGAACCCGAAGGGAGGCTTTCTTT. Translated: CASSGTRREAFF. Filled out from reference TRBV7-6 and TRBJ1-1, the complete variable domain reads GAGVSQSPRYKVTKRGQDVALRCDPISGHVSLYWYRQALGQGPEFLTYFNYEAQQDKSGLPNDRFSAERPEGSISTLTIQRTEQRDSAMYRCASSGTRREAFFGQGTRLTVV.

The genes are TRBV4-1 and TRBJ1-5; D is unclear. Germline V gene lookup returns CDR1 MGHRA and CDR2 YSYEKL. This CDR3 is built from 16 residues. Deletions cut 1 base from V and 3 bases from J, with 13 bases between. The CDR3 is CASSQVFQKINQPQHF. The DNA of the CDR3 is TGCGCCAGCAGCCAAGTCTTTCAGAAAATCAATCAGCCCCAGCATTTT.

The chain combines TRBV5-4 with TRBJ2-7, with 7 positions matching TRBD2. This CDR3 spans 15 amino acids. The germline V gene encodes CDR1 SGHNT and CDR2 YYREEE (reference sequence). The junction had 12 bases not matched to a gene; V was cut back by 2 bases and J by 7 bases. The CDR3 DNA reads as TGTGCCAGCAGCTTTACTGGCGGGGGACTTACAGAGCAGTACTTC. The encoded protein is CASSFTGGGLTEQYF.

The chain is built from TRBV5-4 and TRBJ2-1; 12 bases fit TRBD2. The germline CDR1 and CDR2 sequences are SGHNT and YYREEE (reference sequence). The CDR3 loop spans 16 amino acids. The ends lost 0 bases at V and 7 bases at J; junction bases unmatched: 5. The CDR3 here is CASSLDSSGGGNEQFF. The CDR3 region has the DNA TGTGCCAGCAGCTTGGATTCTAGCGGGGGGGGAAATGAGCAGTTCTTC.

The V and J genes are TRBV7-2 and TRBJ1-2, with D tentatively TRBD1 (6 bases). Between the trimmed V and J ends, which lost 1 base and 4 bases, there was a span of 10 bases. Germline assignment: CDR1 SGHTA and CDR2 FQGNSA. This CDR3 contains 14 residues. Here the CDR3 DNA reads TGTGCCAGCAGCTTAGTCGGGGACACCTATGGCTACACCTTC. This encodes CASSLVGDTYGYTF.

The rearrangement uses TRBV25-1 and TRBJ2-5; possibly TRBD2 for D (5 bases). V shed 3 bases and J shed 4 bases, with 12 bases lying between them. Germline-derived CDR1 and CDR2 are MGHDK and SYGVNS. This CDR3 has 14 amino acids. This CDR3 is CASSDRLAGETQYF. CDR3 DNA: TGTGCCAGCAGTGATAGGCTAGCAGGAGAGACCCAGTACTTC.

V is TRBV19 and J is TRBJ1-3; 7 bases are shared with TRBD1. The CDR3 length is 16 residues. Trimming cost V 8 bases and J 0 bases; bases outside gene matches: 10. CDR1 and CDR2 (germline): LNHDA, SQIVND (reference sequence). The CDR3 here is CASARGTAISGNTIYF. The CDR3 DNA reads TGTGCCAGTGCCCGGGGGACAGCTATCTCTGGAAACACCATATATTTT.

CDR3 coding DNA: TGTGCCAGCAGCTCCCAGGGGCTCTCTAATGAAAAACTGTTTTTT. Its translation is CASSSQGLSNEKLFF. The chain employs TRBV11-2 and TRBJ1-4, with D perhaps matching TRBD1 (6 bases). Trimming cost V 4 bases and J 3 bases, with 12 bases left between them. The CDR3 is made up of 15 amino acids. CDR1 and CDR2 (germline): SGHAT, FQNNGV.

This clone was counted once. The rearrangement links TRBV5-1 to TRBJ2-7, with 7 bases identical to TRBD2. Trimming took 1 base from V and 0 from J; bases not matched to a gene: 4. CDR1 is SGHRS, CDR2 YFSETQ, per germline. This CDR3 comprises 15 residues. The CDR3 loop is CASSLLGEGSYEQYF. CDR3 in DNA: TGCGCCAGCAGCTTGTTAGGGGAGGGCTCCTACGAGCAGTACTTC.

This chain connects TRBV19 to TRBJ1-1; perhaps TRBD1 as D (6 bases). V gave up 5 bases and J gave up 0 bases, with 10 bases separating them. This CDR3 is 14 amino acids long. Per germline, CDR1 LNHDA and CDR2 SQIVND (reference sequence). DNA of the CDR3: TGTGCCAGTAGTTTACAGGGCTTGAACACTGAAGCTTTCTTT. Its protein is CASSLQGLNTEAFF.

The J gene is TRBJ2-1, the V gene TRBV9; TRBD1 matches at 7 bases. This CDR3 spans 15 amino acids. From germline, CDR1 is SGDLS and CDR2 YYNGEE. V was pared by 0 bases and J by 1 base, with 1 base of the junction left unmatched. CDR3 protein: CASSVEQGSYNEQFF. CDR3 DNA: TGTGCCAGCAGCGTAGAACAGGGGTCCTACAATGAGCAGTTCTTC.